Only one count was recorded for the clone carrying this T cell receptor (beta chain). The entry originates in a study of blood T cell repertoires in COVID-19. About the study: Sites in the United States, Italy and Spain provided acute and convalescent COVID-19 samples.

The V gene's germline CDR1 is MGHRA and CDR2 YSYEKL. Trimming left V 1 base short and J 7 bases short, with 10 bases between. The CDR3 length is 14 residues. In the original analysis: Amplified reference gene primers provided the basis for estimating nucleated cell counts. Data came from immunoSEQ multiplex PCR; TCRdb stores just in-frame clones and leaves some out. Clone size and the V and J calls come from that table; the DNA yielded D and trimming. The sample holds some 89,000 clones, 65% to 85% seen once. Sequenced material: peripheral blood. The receptor was isolated from a man between 60 and 70 years old with acute or convalescent COVID-19. V is TRBV4-1 and J is TRBJ1-4, with D possibly matching TRBD1 (5 bases). The CDR3 is CASSQVGGIEKLFF. The CDR3 region has the DNA TGCGCCAGCAGCCAAGTGGGGGGAATTGAAAAACTGTTTTTT.